These T cell receptor beta chains were read from a single sample in a study of OX40 agonist ivuxolimab in advanced cancers. Sequencing was performed with immunoSEQ multiplex PCR; in TCRdb, only in-frame clones are kept and a portion is missing. Of roughly 70,000 clones listed, 80% to 90% are singletons. This specimen was CD4+ or CD8+ T cells sorted from blood, taken in a trial of the OX40 agonist ivuxolimab. The receptors originated from an adult with an advanced solid tumor such as melanoma, head and neck, liver or kidney cancer. Each CDR3 is given with its conserved first and last residue. Each record gives: D gene, J gene, clone size, V gene, CDR3 protein, CDR3 DNA. D genes are given only for firm matches. Not every row has a clone size; where given, it reads once, few, many or a size class.

NA TRBJ2-6 NA TRBV19 CASIKANSGANVLTF TGTGCCAGTATAAAAGCTAACTCTGGGGCCAACGTCCTGACTTTC
NA TRBJ1-2 NA TRBV29-1 CSVVGLFPANYGYTF TGCAGCGTTGTTGGCCTATTCCCCGCGAACTATGGCTACACCTTC
NA TRBJ1-1 NA TRBV5-1 CASSFALRNTNTEAFF TGCGCCAGCAGCTTTGCCCTTAGGAATACGAACACTGAAGCTTTCTTT
NA TRBJ2-6 NA TRBV5-1 CASSLGQPGANVLTF TGCGCCAGCAGCCTAGGACAACCTGGGGCCAACGTCCTGACTTTC
NA TRBJ2-3 NA TRBV7-8 CASTTGGERTGTQYF TGTGCCAGCACAACCGGAGGGGAAAGGACCGGTACGCAGTATTTT
NA TRBJ1-1 NA TRBV4-2 CASSQDQEAGAFF TGTGCCAGCAGCCAAGATCAGGAAGCTGGGGCTTTCTTT
TRBD2 TRBJ2-2 once TRBV9 CASSVAWTSLFTGELFF TGTGCCAGCAGCGTAGCATGGACTAGCTTATTCACCGGGGAGCTGTTTTTT
NA TRBJ2-3 NA TRBV7-6 CASSLAVYTDTQYF TGTGCCAGCAGCTTAGCGGTCTACACAGATACGCAGTATTTT
TRBD2 TRBJ2-2 NA TRBV7-8 CASSQRTSLGELFF TGTGCCAGCAGCCAAAGGACTAGCTTGGGGGAGCTGTTTTTT
NA TRBJ1-1 NA TRBV6-1 CATGGGANTEAFF TGTGCCACCGGGGGGGGAGCGAACACTGAAGCTTTCTTT
TRBD2 TRBJ2-7 NA TRBV29-1 CSVEGGPSGSHEQYF TGCAGCGTTGAAGGTGGGCCTAGCGGGAGCCACGAGCAGTACTTC
NA TRBJ2-4 NA TRBV30 CAWSVIGGKNIQYF TGTGCCTGGAGTGTTATTGGGGGGAAAAACATTCAGTACTTC
NA TRBJ1-3 NA TRBV19 CASSIENASGNTIYF TGTGCCAGTAGTATAGAGAACGCCTCGGGAAACACCATATATTTT
NA TRBJ2-1 NA TRBV6-1 CASRFALAGNEQFF TGTGCCAGCAGATTCGCACTAGCCGGGAATGAGCAGTTCTTC
NA TRBJ1-3 NA TRBV18 CASSPTSRGNTIYF TGTGCCAGCTCCCCCACTTCTCGTGGAAACACCATATATTTT
TRBD1 TRBJ2-7 NA TRBV6-1 CASSESDRGGQYF TGTGCCAGCAGTGAATCCGACAGGGGAGGCCAGTACTTC
NA TRBJ1-2 NA TRBV5-5 CASSLGRGDGGYTF TGTGCCAGCAGCTTGGGTCGAGGGGACGGAGGCTACACCTTC
TRBD2 TRBJ2-7 NA TRBV28 CASSLELAGARYEQYF TGTGCCAGCAGTTTAGAGCTAGCGGGAGCCCGCTACGAGCAGTACTTC
NA TRBJ2-3 NA TRBV6-5 CASSYSQPSTDTQYF TGTGCCAGCAGTTACTCCCAGCCGAGCACAGATACGCAGTATTTT
NA TRBJ2-7 NA TRBV6-5 CASSRRQASKYEQYF TGTGCCAGCAGTCGAAGACAGGCCTCTAAGTACGAGCAGTACTTC
NA TRBJ1-5 NA TRBV5-5 CASSLIQGGNQPQHF TGTGCCAGCAGCTTAATACAGGGCGGCAATCAGCCCCAGCATTTT
NA TRBJ1-2 once TRBV29-1 CSVGGPPAYYGYTF TGCAGCGTTGGGGGGCCCCCAGCGTACTATGGCTACACCTTC
NA TRBJ1-1 NA TRBV27 CASSFYNTDRTEAFF TGTGCCAGCAGTTTTTACAACACCGACAGGACTGAAGCTTTCTTT
NA TRBJ1-5 NA TRBV28 CASSFGKQPQHF TGTGCCAGCAGTTTCGGGAAACAGCCCCAGCATTTT
NA TRBJ1-2 NA TRBV6-5 CASSYSNSGDGYTF TGTGCCAGCAGTTACTCGAATTCGGGAGATGGCTACACCTTC
NA TRBJ2-1 once TRBV10-3 CAISESVQSTNYNEQFF TGTGCCATCAGTGAGTCAGTACAGTCTACTAACTACAATGAGCAGTTCTTC
NA TRBJ2-7 NA TRBV11-2 CASSLAEYEQYF TGTGCCAGCAGCTTAGCTGAGTACGAGCAGTACTTC
TRBD2 TRBJ2-1 NA TRBV7-9 CASSRTSGRKTPYNEQFF TGTGCCAGCAGCAGGACTAGCGGGAGGAAGACGCCCTACAATGAGCAGTTCTTC
NA TRBJ1-2 NA TRBV14 CASSQPQGSKANYGYTF TGTGCCAGCAGCCAACCCCAGGGGTCTAAAGCTAACTATGGCTACACCTTC
NA TRBJ2-4 NA TRBV14 CASSLSPTAFIQYF TGTGCCAGCAGCCTAAGTCCTACAGCGTTCATTCAGTACTTC
NA TRBJ2-3 NA TRBV5-6 CASSSRVYAQYF TGTGCCAGCAGCTCCAGGGTGTATGCGCAGTATTTT
TRBD2 TRBJ2-7 NA TRBV27 CASSTKAGGSYEQYF TGTGCCAGCAGTACTAAAGCGGGAGGATCCTACGAGCAGTACTTC
NA TRBJ1-5 NA TRBV6-1 CASSEAIGGYSNQPQHF TGTGCCAGCAGTGAAGCCATTGGGGGGTATAGCAATCAGCCCCAGCATTTT
TRBD2 TRBJ2-1 NA TRBV11-3 CASSNRLAGSHNEQFF TGTGCCAGCAGCAACCGACTAGCGGGGAGTCACAATGAGCAGTTCTTC
NA TRBJ1-1 NA TRBV19 CASSIKKETEAFF TGTGCCAGTAGTATAAAAAAGGAAACTGAAGCTTTCTTT
NA TRBJ1-1 few TRBV5-1 CASSLAGAGHEAFF TGCGCCAGCAGCTTGGCCGGGGCAGGGCATGAAGCTTTCTTT
TRBD1 TRBJ2-7 few TRBV19 CASRKTGQGSYEQYF TGTGCCAGTAGGAAGACGGGACAGGGTTCCTACGAGCAGTACTTC
TRBD1 TRBJ2-5 once TRBV19 CASSLGTGIETQYF TGTGCCAGTAGTCTTGGGACAGGGATAGAGACCCAGTACTTC
NA TRBJ1-2 NA TRBV28 CASRLSTVAIYGYTF TGTGCCAGCAGGCTCAGTACAGTCGCAATCTATGGCTACACCTTC
NA TRBJ2-7 NA TRBV9 CASSVGAESSYEQYF TGTGCCAGCAGCGTAGGAGCGGAATCCTCCTACGAGCAGTACTTC
TRBD1 TRBJ1-4 NA TRBV28 CASKSGGTDNEKLFF TGTGCCAGCAAATCGGGCGGGACAGATAATGAAAAACTGTTTTTT
NA TRBJ2-7 NA TRBV28 CASSPGQGPYEQYF TGTGCCAGCAGTCCCGGCCAGGGCCCCTACGAGCAGTACTTC
NA TRBJ1-3 NA TRBV4-3 CASSQAGPTSLASGNTIYF TGCGCCAGCAGCCAAGCAGGGCCCACCTCACTCGCCTCTGGAAACACCATATATTTT
NA TRBJ2-4 NA TRBV2 CASSERSQTENIQYF TGTGCCAGCAGTGAAAGGAGCCAGACGGAAAACATTCAGTACTTC
NA TRBJ1-1 NA TRBV6-5 CASIPPGHGGAFF TGTGCCAGCATCCCACCGGGACACGGTGGAGCTTTCTTT
NA TRBJ2-3 NA TRBV4-1 CASSPRGQGHTDTQYF TGCGCCAGCAGCCCTCGGGGGCAGGGCCACACAGATACGCAGTATTTT
NA TRBJ1-5 NA TRBV7-9 CASSYSGATQPQHF TGTGCCAGCAGCTATAGTGGCGCAACGCAGCCCCAGCATTTT
TRBD1 TRBJ2-7 NA TRBV5-6 CASSAAGQGAYEQYF TGTGCCAGCAGCGCCGCGGGACAGGGGGCATACGAGCAGTACTTC
TRBD2 TRBJ2-1 NA TRBV4-2 CASSQRPLAGDNEQFF TGTGCCAGCAGCCAAAGGCCACTAGCGGGAGACAATGAGCAGTTCTTC
NA TRBJ1-1 NA TRBV5-1 CASSLDQFGGVTEAFF TGCGCCAGCAGCTTGGACCAGTTCGGGGGTGTCACTGAAGCTTTCTTT
NA TRBJ2-3 NA TRBV5-1 CASSFGADKRSDTQYF TGCGCCAGCAGCTTCGGGGCGGACAAACGCAGCGATACGCAGTATTTT
NA TRBJ2-1 NA TRBV28 CASRTSRNYNEQFF TGTGCCAGCCGCACCTCCCGCAACTACAATGAGCAGTTCTTC
NA TRBJ2-3 NA TRBV19 CASRLTGLRADTQYF TGTGCCAGTCGTCTAACAGGGTTGAGGGCAGATACGCAGTATTTT